This entry lists 7 T cell receptor beta chains sequenced from one sample in a study of blood T cell repertoires in COVID-19. This table comes from immunoSEQ multiplex PCR, and its TCRdb copy is limited to in-frame clones, with some not included. The sample lists over 120,000 clones; approximately 84% were seen once. The sample consisted of peripheral blood. The receptors were gathered from an older woman with acute or convalescent COVID-19.

This clone was detected a few times. The chain joins TRBV9 to TRBJ2-7, with D perhaps matching TRBD2 (6 bases). V was trimmed by 3 bases and J by 1 base, leaving 11 bases between them. The CDR3 contains 14 residues. CDR1 is SGDLS, CDR2 YYNGEE, per germline. Here the CDR3 reads CASSAAGLSYEQYF. In DNA, the CDR3 is TGTGCCAGCAGCGCCGCGGGATTGTCCTACGAGCAGTACTTC.

This chain uses TRBV19 with TRBJ2-5; TRBD2 might be the D (7 bases). V dropped 8 bases and J dropped 1 base, with 8 bases sitting between them. Germline CDR1 LNHDA, CDR2 SQIVND (reference sequence). The CDR3 loop spans 12 amino acids. The CDR3 DNA reads as TGTGCCAGTCGGGGGGCCCAAGAGACCCAGTACTTC. Its translation is CASRGAQETQYF.

The V call is TRBV7-8, the J call TRBJ1-1, with 9 positions matching TRBD1. Trimming took 4 bases from V and 0 from J; bases not matched to a gene: 3. This CDR3 contains 15 residues. Germline-derived CDR1 and CDR2 are SGHVS and FQNEAQ. As DNA, the CDR3 is TGTGCCAGCAGCTGGGACAGGGAACTGAACACTGAAGCTTTCTTT. Residues: CASSWDRELNTEAFF.

This clone appeared a few times. V gene TRBV20-1 combines with J gene TRBJ1-2; D gene ambiguous. Germline CDR1 reads DFQATT; CDR2 reads SNEGSKA (reference sequence). The CDR3 is 11 amino acids. Between the trimmed V and J ends, which lost 5 bases and 4 bases, there was a span of 8 bases. CDR3 region: CSARRVYGYTF. The CDR3 bases are TGCAGTGCTCGGAGGGTCTATGGCTACACCTTC.

V is TRBV4-3 and J is TRBJ1-4, with 8 bases that match TRBD1. The germline V gene has CDR1 LGHNA and CDR2 YSLEER. The length of the CDR3 is 12 residues. The CDR3, as DNA: TGCGCAGCGGGGACAGGATCCGCTAAACTGTTTTTT. Translating it yields CAAGTGSAKLFF.

This chain joins TRBV11-3 and TRBJ1-4; a weak D match, TRBD1 (5 bases). Deletions cut 1 base from V and 8 bases from J, with 14 bases between. The germline V gene encodes CDR1 SGHNT and CDR2 YENEEA. The CDR3 spans 15 residues. The CDR3 sequence is CASSLGGGGTEKLFF. The CDR3 DNA is TGTGCCAGCAGCTTAGGGGGCGGCGGTACCGAAAAACTGTTTTTT. Based on the CDR3 plus reference TRBV11-3 and TRBJ1-4, the full variable domain is EAGVVQSPRYKIIEKKQPVAFWCNPISGHNTLYWYLQNLGQGPELLIRYENEEAVDDSQLPKDRFSAERLKGVDSTLKIQPAELGDSAVYLCASSLGGGGTEKLFFGSGTQLSVL.

The chain couples TRBV9 to TRBJ2-3, with D uncertain. Germline-derived CDR1 and CDR2 are SGDLS and YYNGEE. The CDR3 extends over 14 amino acids. The ends were cut back, 1 base at V and 2 bases at J, with 8 bases in the middle. The DNA of the CDR3 is TGTGCCAGCAGCGTACGTCCGTCCACAGATACGCAGTATTTT. It yields the protein CASSVRPSTDTQYF.